The present entry profiles one T cell receptor beta chain with its context. Data came from immunoSEQ multiplex PCR; TCRdb stores just in-frame clones and leaves some out. The data contain about 2.4 million clones, approximately 93% of them singletons. The data were obtained in a study of shared clonotypes between healthy human individuals. The V end was cut by 5 bases, the J end by 3 bases, with 8 bases between. The V gene's germline CDR1 is SGHAT and CDR2 FQDESV (reference sequence). This CDR3 has 12 residues. V usage is TRBV11-1 and J usage is TRBJ2-7, with D unresolved. This clonotype was sampled from a man in his late teens or twenties in good health. Some clones in this sample may be carry-over from other donors' samples. Sample: naive CD4+ T cells from PBMCs. Subset defined: CD45RA+ positively selected. The CDR3 nucleotides are TGTGCCAGCAGCGACGATAACTACGAGCAGTACTTC. Protein: CASSDDNYEQYF.